These T cell receptor beta chains were read from a single sample in a study of vaccination and CD4 T cells after COVID-19. Their specific antigens are unknown. TCRdb re-derived calls from the PCR reads in MiXCR, one entry per CDR3 protein. The sample lists 15,000 to 20,000 distinct CDR3 sequences, around 40% occurring once. The sample in question was CD4+ T cells from blood, cultured in vitro, obtained after SARS-CoV-2 vaccination. These receptors all come from a human donor who had recovered from COVID-19. Both conserved end residues are part of each CDR3. A D gene is named only where the DNA matches it firmly. Part of the rows lack a size; the others show once, few, many or a class for expanded clones.

clone_size	v_call	j_call	d_call	cdr3_length	cdr3_aa	cdr3_nt
NA	TRBV20-1	TRBJ1-5	NA	13	CSASSLDGQPQHF	TGCAGTGCTAGTAGTCTTGACGGGCAGCCCCAGCATTTT
NA	TRBV7-2	TRBJ1-2	NA	15	CASSPRRGPNYGYTF	TGTGCCAGCAGCCCCCGGAGAGGTCCCAACTATGGCTACACCTTC
NA	TRBV19	TRBJ1-2	NA	13	CASSMRTNYGYTF	TGTGCCAGTAGTATGAGGACTAACTATGGCTACACCTTC
NA	TRBV7-2	TRBJ1-2	NA	15	CASSLEIVGVYGYTF	TGTGCCAGCAGCTTAGAAATAGTGGGGGTCTATGGCTACACCTTC
medium-sized	TRBV7-2	TRBJ2-2	TRBD1	16	CASSLGSNRGTGELFF	TGTGCCAGCAGCTTAGGGTCGAACAGGGGGACCGGGGAGCTGTTTTTT
NA	TRBV7-2	TRBJ1-2	TRBD1	19	CASSLRTVNAGQGWSGYTF	TGTGCCAGCAGCCTACGAACAGTTAATGCCGGACAGGGGTGGTCGGGCTACACCTTC
NA	TRBV7-9	TRBJ2-5	NA	15	CASSQRSSTWETQYF	TGTGCCAGCAGCCAACGATCATCCACATGGGAGACCCAGTACTTC
few	TRBV6-1	TRBJ1-2	TRBD1	13	CASTGQGSYGYTF	TGTGCCAGCACGGGACAGGGGTCGTATGGCTACACCTTC
NA	TRBV20-1	TRBJ1-4	NA	13	CSARGGGGEKLFF	TGCAGTGCTAGAGGTGGGGGAGGAGAAAAACTGTTTTTT
NA	TRBV27	TRBJ2-3	TRBD1	15	CASSLGRGSTDTQYF	TGTGCCAGCAGTTTAGGCAGGGGGAGCACAGATACGCAGTATTTT
few	TRBV27	TRBJ1-2	NA	13	CASSLSGTRGYTF	TGTGCCAGCAGTTTATCGGGGACCCGTGGCTACACCTTC
few	TRBV4-3	TRBJ1-1	NA	18	CASSQDQPGQLMNTEAFF	TGCGCCAGCAGCCAAGATCAGCCGGGGCAGCTCATGAACACTGAAGCTTTCTTT
NA	TRBV5-4	TRBJ2-5	TRBD2	15	CASSFGRGSQETQYF	TGTGCCAGCAGCTTCGGGAGGGGGAGCCAAGAGACCCAGTACTTC
NA	TRBV7-2	TRBJ1-2	NA	16	CASSLQGVRGSYGYTF	TGTGCCAGCAGCTTACAGGGAGTCAGGGGATCCTATGGCTACACCTTC
NA	TRBV10-3	TRBJ2-3	NA	17	CAISETGLTDYTDTQYF	TGTGCCATCAGTGAGACCGGCTTAACAGATTACACAGATACGCAGTATTTT
few	TRBV7-9	TRBJ1-2	NA	15	CASSRSGQPPYGYTF	TGTGCCAGCAGCCGCTCAGGACAGCCCCCCTATGGCTACACCTTC
NA	TRBV9	TRBJ2-5	NA	12	CASSSLPETQYF	TGTGCCAGCAGCTCCCTCCCGGAGACCCAGTACTTC
few	TRBV7-2	TRBJ1-5	TRBD1	16	CASSLVGTGSNQPQHF	TGTGCCAGCAGCTTAGTTGGGACAGGTAGCAATCAGCCCCAGCATTTT